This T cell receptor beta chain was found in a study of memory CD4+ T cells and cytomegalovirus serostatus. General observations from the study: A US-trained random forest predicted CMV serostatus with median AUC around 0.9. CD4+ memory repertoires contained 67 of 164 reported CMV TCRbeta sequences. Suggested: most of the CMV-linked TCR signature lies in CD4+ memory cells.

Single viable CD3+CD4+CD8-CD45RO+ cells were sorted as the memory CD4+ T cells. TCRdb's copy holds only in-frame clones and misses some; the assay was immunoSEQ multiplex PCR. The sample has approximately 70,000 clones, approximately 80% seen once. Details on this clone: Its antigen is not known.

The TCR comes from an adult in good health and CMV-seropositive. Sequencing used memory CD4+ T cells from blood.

The CDR3 reads CASSQTRGYTEAFF. The CDR3 region has the DNA TGCGCCAGCAGCCAGACAAGGGGGTACACTGAAGCTTTCTTT. V gene TRBV4-1 combines with J gene TRBJ1-1; D might be TRBD1 (6 bases). V dropped 3 bases and J dropped 3 bases, with 11 bases sitting between them. The CDR3 is 14 amino acids. Germline loops: CDR1 MGHRA, CDR2 YSYEKL.